The 2 T cell receptor beta chains below come from one sample, sequenced in a study of blood T cell repertoires in COVID-19. This table comes from immunoSEQ multiplex PCR, and its TCRdb copy is limited to in-frame clones, with some not included. The sample yields 100,000 to 150,000 clones, around four fifths seen once. Sequencing used peripheral blood. All receptors come from a human donor in a cohort sampled during active COVID-19.

Remarks on this clone: The sample carries other DNA sequences with the same CDR3. The chain combines TRBV28 with TRBJ1-2; D is perhaps TRBD1 (6 bases). Germline CDR1 MDHEN, CDR2 SYDVKM. The germline V and J ends were trimmed by 3 bases and 4 bases, with 12 bases remaining between them. This CDR3 has 14 amino acids. The CDR3 DNA reads as TGTGCCAGCAGTTTTGGTCAGGGGAGCTATGGCTACACCTTC. Its protein is CASSFGQGSYGYTF.

This chain uses TRBV28 with TRBJ1-5, with D possibly being TRBD1 (5 bases). The CDR3 sequence is 16 residues long. Germline values: CDR1 MDHEN, CDR2 SYDVKM. Trimming cost V 10 bases and J 3 bases, with 22 bases left between them. CDR3 in amino acids: CATIRTGTNLNQPQHF. CDR3 nucleotide sequence: TGTGCCACCATAAGGACCGGGACTAACCTCAATCAGCCCCAGCATTTT.